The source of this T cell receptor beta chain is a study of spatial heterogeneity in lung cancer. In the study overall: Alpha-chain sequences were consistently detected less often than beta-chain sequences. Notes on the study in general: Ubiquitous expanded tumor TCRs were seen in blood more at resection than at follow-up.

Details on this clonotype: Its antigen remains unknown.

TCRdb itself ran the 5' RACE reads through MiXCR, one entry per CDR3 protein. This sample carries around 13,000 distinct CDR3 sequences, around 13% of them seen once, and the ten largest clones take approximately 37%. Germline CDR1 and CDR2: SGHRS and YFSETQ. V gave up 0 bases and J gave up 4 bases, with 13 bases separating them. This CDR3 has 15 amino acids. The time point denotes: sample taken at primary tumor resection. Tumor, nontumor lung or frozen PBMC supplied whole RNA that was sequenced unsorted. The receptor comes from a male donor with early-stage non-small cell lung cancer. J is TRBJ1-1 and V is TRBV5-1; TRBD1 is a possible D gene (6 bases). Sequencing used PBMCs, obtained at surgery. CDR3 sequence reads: CASSLEPGGGTEAFF. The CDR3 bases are TGCGCCAGCAGCTTGGAGCCGGGAGGGGGCACTGAAGCTTTCTTT.